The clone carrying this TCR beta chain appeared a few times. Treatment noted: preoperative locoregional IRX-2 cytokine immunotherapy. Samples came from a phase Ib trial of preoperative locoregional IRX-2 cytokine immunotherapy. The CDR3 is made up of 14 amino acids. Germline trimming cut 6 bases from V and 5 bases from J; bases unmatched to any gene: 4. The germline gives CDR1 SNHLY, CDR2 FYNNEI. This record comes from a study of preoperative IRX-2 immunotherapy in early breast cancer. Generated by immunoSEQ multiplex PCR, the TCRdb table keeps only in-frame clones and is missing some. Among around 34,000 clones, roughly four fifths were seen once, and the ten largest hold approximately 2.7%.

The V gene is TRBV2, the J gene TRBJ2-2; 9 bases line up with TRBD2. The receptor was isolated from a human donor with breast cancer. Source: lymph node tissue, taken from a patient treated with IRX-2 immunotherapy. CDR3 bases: TGTGCCAGCAGACTAGCGGGCCCGACCGGGGAGCTGTTTTTT. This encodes CASRLAGPTGELFF.